These 25 T cell receptor beta chains were all obtained from the same sample, sequenced in a study of chemoradiotherapy in HPV16-positive cancers (dated by TCRdb to the early 2020s). Libraries were made using the immunoSEQ multiplex PCR assay. TCRdb took this table from immuneACCESS and kept in-frame rearrangements with V and J called. Such tables lack part of the clones; where checked against another copy, unresolved V genes explain under half of the gap, and the rest is unexplained. This sample is represented by roughly 5,200 clones; approximately 80% of them were singletons. Approximately 15% of the sample is in the top ten clones. The input for sequencing was tumor tissue, taken from a patient who underwent chemoradiotherapy. Receptor source: a human donor with HPV-associated anogenital cancer.

This chain uses TRBV10-3 with TRBJ1-1; 8 nucleotides match TRBD1. The CDR3 consists of 15 residues. V lost 0 bases and J lost 5; bases outside the gene matches: 5. Germline CDR1 is ENHRY and CDR2 is SYGVKD. The CDR3 DNA sequence: TGTGCCATCAGTGAGTCGCAGGGGGCGAAGACTGAAGCTTTCTTT. It translates to CAISESQGAKTEAFF.

The chain uses TRBV7-9 and TRBJ2-3; 9 bases map to TRBD2. The CDR3 runs 16 residues. Unmatched junction bases numbered 11, after V lost 5 bases and J lost 5 bases. Germline CDR1 and CDR2: SEHNR and FQNEAQ (reference sequence). CDR3 sequence (DNA): TGTGCCAGCAGCCTTCGACGCGGGGGGGCTGTAGATACGCAGTATTTT. It encodes CASSLRRGGAVDTQYF.

The chain joins TRBV10-1 to TRBJ2-7; the match to TRBD1 covers 8 bases. The V gene end was trimmed by 10 bases and the J gene end by 6 bases; junction bases not matched to a gene: 8. The CDR3 has 12 residues. Germline CDR1 and CDR2: WNHNN and SYGVQD (reference sequence). This chain's CDR3 is CAILDRVVEQYF. The DNA for the CDR3 is TGCGCCATCTTGGACAGGGTGGTCGAGCAGTACTTC.

J is TRBJ2-1 and V is TRBV5-4; D unresolved. In germline, CDR1 is SGHNT, CDR2 YYREEE (reference sequence). The V end was cut by 1 base, the J end by 0 bases, with 8 bases between. The CDR3 spans 15 residues. Written as DNA, the CDR3 is TGTGCCAGCAGCTTGCGCCTCAGCTCCTACAATGAGCAGTTCTTC. Its protein is CASSLRLSSYNEQFF.

In its sample, this clone was seen a few times. The chain employs TRBV25-1 and TRBJ1-6; D is perhaps TRBD1 (6 bases). Germline V gene data show CDR1 as MGHDK and CDR2 as SYGVNS. V was cut by 3 bases and J by 7 bases, with 10 bases left in between. The CDR3 extends over 14 amino acids. In DNA, the CDR3 is TGTGCCAGCAGTGAGGGGGCTGGAAATTCACCCCTCCACTTT. It translates to CASSEGAGNSPLHF.

The chain uses TRBV9 and TRBJ1-3; the match to TRBD1 covers 10 bases. With V trimmed by 4 bases and J by 8 bases, 9 bases remained unmatched. CDR3 length: 15 residues. Germline CDR1 reads SGDLS; CDR2 reads YYNGEE. The CDR3: CASSLHGTGDYTIYF. CDR3 sequence (DNA): TGTGCCAGCAGCCTCCACGGGACAGGGGATTACACCATATATTTT.

V is TRBV4-2 and J is TRBJ1-6, with a possible D match to TRBD1 (5 bases). There are 16 residues in the CDR3. V shed 3 bases and J shed 9 bases, with 18 bases lying between them. Per the germline V gene, CDR1 is LGHNA and CDR2 is YNFKEQ. CDR3 in amino acids: CASSQDLPQGSSPLHF. The CDR3 DNA reads TGTGCCAGCAGCCAGGATCTCCCGCAGGGAAGTTCACCCCTCCACTTT.

This chain connects TRBV14 to TRBJ2-3, with D perhaps matching TRBD1 (8 bases). From germline, CDR1 is SGHDN and CDR2 FVKESK. Deletions cut 5 bases from V and 3 bases from J, with 24 bases between. The CDR3 length is 18 residues. CDR3 bases: TGTGCCAGCAGCTACTACAGGGGGGGACCACCACGAACAGATACGCAGTATTTT. This codes for CASSYYRGGPPRTDTQYF.

The chain combines TRBV12-5 with TRBJ1-1, with 8 bases fitting TRBD1. Germline V gives CDR1 LGHNT, CDR2 FRNRAP. V was pared by 4 bases and J by 1 base, with 20 bases of the junction left unmatched. The CDR3 contains 20 residues. DNA for the CDR3: TGTGCTAGTGGTTCCCCCCCTCCTGGACAGGGAAGTAAGACGAACACTGAAGCTTTCTTT. Protein: CASGSPPPGQGSKTNTEAFF. Looking up the rest from reference TRBV12-5 and TRBJ1-1 gives the full variable domain: DARVTQTPRHKVTEMGQEVTMRCQPILGHNTVFWYRQTMMQGLELLAYFRNRAPLDDSGMPKDRFSAEMPDATLATLKIQPSEPRDSAVYFCASGSPPPGQGSKTNTEAFFGQGTRLTVV.

The gene calls are TRBV4-2 and TRBJ2-1; weak D call: TRBD1 (5 bases). With 0 bases removed from V and 5 bases from J, the gap between germline ends came to 14 bases. Per the germline V gene, CDR1 is LGHNA and CDR2 is YNFKEQ. The CDR3 is 16 residues long. The chain's CDR3 is CASSQEVGALHNEQFF. CDR3 in DNA: TGTGCCAGCAGCCAAGAAGTAGGGGCGCTTCACAATGAGCAGTTCTTC.

This chain uses TRBV2 with TRBJ2-3, with 9 bases lining up with TRBD2. V was clipped by 10 bases and J by 2 bases; unmatched bases: 10. Germline V CDR1 and CDR2: SNHLY, FYNNEI. This CDR3 comprises 15 residues. CDR3 nucleotide sequence: TGTGCCAACCTCGCGGGAGGGGGGTCCACAGATACGCAGTATTTT. Amino acid sequence: CANLAGGGSTDTQYF.

This clone was recorded once. The chain uses TRBV11-2 and TRBJ2-3, with TRBD1 matching over 9 bases. The CDR3 is 14 amino acids. Trimming took 0 bases from V and 9 from J; bases not matched to a gene: 4. Germline CDR1 SGHAT, CDR2 FQNNGV. The CDR3 nucleotides are TGTGCCAGCAGCTTAGATCCGGGACAGGGCACGCAGTATTTT. This encodes CASSLDPGQGTQYF.

The chain recombines TRBV7-2 with TRBJ2-1; 12 bases align to TRBD2. V trimming: 3 bases; J trimming: 8 bases; junction bases outside the gene matches: 5. CDR3 length: 15 amino acids. Germline V gene data show CDR1 as SGHTA and CDR2 as FQGNSA. The CDR3 bases are TGTGCCAGCAGCTTGACTAGCGGGGGCGGGGATGAGCAGTTCTTC. This gives the protein CASSLTSGGGDEQFF.

The CDR3 coding sequence is TGCGCCAGCGGGGGACTAGCGGACCCGAGCACAGATACGCAGTATTTT. Amino acids: CASGGLADPSTDTQYF. The chain has TRBV5-1 and TRBJ2-3; the match to TRBD2 covers 11 bases. This CDR3 region has 16 residues. V lost 7 bases and J lost 0; bases outside the gene matches: 7. CDR1 SGHRS and CDR2 YFSETQ come from the germline V gene.

V and J are TRBV5-4 and TRBJ1-1; D is possibly TRBD1 (6 bases). The V and J ends lost 4 bases and 3 bases respectively, with 19 bases between them. This CDR3 comprises 16 residues. Per the germline V gene, CDR1 is SGHNT and CDR2 is YYREEE (reference sequence). The CDR3 coding sequence is TGTGCCAGCAGCCCGTCTGAGGGGGGGCGCGACACTGAAGCTTTCTTT. Its protein is CASSPSEGGRDTEAFF.

This chain uses TRBV2 with TRBJ2-7; weak D call: TRBD1 (6 bases). The V gene's germline CDR1 is SNHLY and CDR2 FYNNEI. The V end lost 7 bases, the J end lost 3 bases, and 13 bases lay between the germline ends. The CDR3 is 13 amino acids. CDR3 loop: CASMLDRNYEQYF. The CDR3 DNA reads TGTGCCAGCATGTTGGACAGAAACTACGAGCAGTACTTC. Supplemented by reference TRBV2 and TRBJ2-7, the full variable domain reads EPEVTQTPSHQVTQMGQEVILRCVPISNHLYFYWYRQILGQKVEFLVSFYNNEISEKSEIFDDQFSVERPDGSNFTLKIRSTKLEDSAMYFCASMLDRNYEQYFGPGTRLTVT.

V is TRBV7-3 and J is TRBJ2-2, with unresolved D. Germline V gene sequence: CDR1 SGHTA, CDR2 FQGTGA. This CDR3 is built from 15 residues. V lost 1 base, J lost 7 bases, and 13 bases lay in between. The CDR3 DNA sequence: TGTGCCAGCAGCTTAATCGGTCTCCCGCTCGGGGAGCTGTTTTTT. Translated: CASSLIGLPLGELFF.

This clone was observed a handful of times. J is TRBJ1-3 and V is TRBV9, with a possible D match to TRBD1 (5 bases). The germline V gene has CDR1 SGDLS and CDR2 YYNGEE. The CDR3 runs to 18 residues. V gave up 0 bases and J gave up 3 bases, with 19 bases separating them. DNA for the CDR3: TGTGCCAGCAGCGTAGGGGTGGAGGGACTGAAAGATGGAAACACCATATATTTT. Residues: CASSVGVEGLKDGNTIYF.

The V and J genes are TRBV5-1 and TRBJ2-3; D perhaps matches TRBD2 (6 bases). This CDR3 comprises 16 residues. Per germline, CDR1 SGHRS and CDR2 YFSETQ. V was cut by 6 bases and J by 4 bases, with 21 bases left in between. CDR3 bases: TGCGCCAGCAACCGAGAAACCGGAGGGGTACCAGATACGCAGTATTTT. It codes for CASNRETGGVPDTQYF.

This clone showed up just once. This chain uses TRBV6-5 with TRBJ2-7; no reliable D call. The length of the CDR3 is 13 residues. Germline assignment: CDR1 MNHEY and CDR2 SVGAGI. Trimming removed 7 bases from V and 3 bases from J, with 13 bases in between. CDR3 residues: CASKPDTLYEQYF. The CDR3 region has the DNA TGTGCCAGCAAACCCGACACCCTCTACGAGCAGTACTTC.

The table lists this clone with a count of one. V usage is TRBV30 and J usage is TRBJ2-7; possible D gene TRBD2, 6 bases. This CDR3 is 11 amino acids long. V lost 5 bases, J lost 7 bases, and 12 bases lay in between. CDR1 GTSNPN and CDR2 SVGIG come from the germline V gene (reference sequence). CDR3 nucleotides: TGTGCCTGGGGGTCCGGGGGAGAGCAGTACTTC. Residues: CAWGSGGEQYF.

This clone appeared a few times. The chain combines TRBV9 with TRBJ1-6; D not certain. Trimming removed 1 base from V and 7 bases from J, with 6 bases in between. In germline, CDR1 is SGDLS, CDR2 YYNGEE. The length of the CDR3 is 13 residues. The CDR3 is CASSVRLNSPLHF. In DNA form, the CDR3 reads TGTGCCAGCAGCGTACGTCTCAATTCACCCCTCCACTTT.

The chain employs TRBV5-1 and TRBJ1-3; D gene ambiguous. Trimming left V 4 bases short and J 0 bases short, with 14 bases between. CDR1 and CDR2 (germline): SGHRS, YFSETQ. CDR3 length equals 16 residues. CDR3 region: CASSPYSRSSGNTIYF. As DNA, the CDR3 is TGCGCCAGCAGCCCCTATTCGAGATCCTCTGGAAACACCATATATTTT.

This clone came up a few times. The rearrangement uses TRBV2 and TRBJ1-1; tentative D call: TRBD1 (5 bases). The V end lost 7 bases, the J end lost 2 bases, and 11 bases lay between the germline ends. Per the germline V gene, CDR1 is SNHLY and CDR2 is FYNNEI. This CDR3 spans 13 amino acids. The CDR3 DNA is TGTGCCAGCAACCTTGACAGTAACACTGAAGCTTTCTTT. Encoded protein: CASNLDSNTEAFF.

The chain couples TRBV6-6 to TRBJ2-3; D gene unclear. Trimming cost V 4 bases and J 1 base, with 9 bases left between them. The CDR3 has 14 residues. Germline V gene lookup returns CDR1 MNHNY and CDR2 SVGAGI (reference sequence). The CDR3 coding sequence is TGTGCCAGCAGTTTCTACCGGTGCACAGATACGCAGTATTTT. Encoded protein: CASSFYRCTDTQYF.